This T cell receptor beta chain stems from a study of control samples from healthy donors and cancer patients. The table came from immunoSEQ multiplex PCR; TCRdb's copy has only in-frame clones and leaves some out. The sample records some 78,000 clones, 85% to 90% being singletons. J lost 5 bases, V lost 1 base, and 4 bases had no gene match. Germline V gives CDR1 KGHDR, CDR2 SFDVKD. The CDR3 consists of 16 residues. The V and J genes are TRBV24-1 and TRBJ2-5, with 12 bases fitting TRBD1. The sequence came from a woman aged 55-70 years in good health. Sample: blood. Here the CDR3 DNA reads TGTGCCACCAGTGATTTAGGGACAGGGGGCAGGGAGACCCAGTACTTC. The encoded protein is CATSDLGTGGRETQYF.